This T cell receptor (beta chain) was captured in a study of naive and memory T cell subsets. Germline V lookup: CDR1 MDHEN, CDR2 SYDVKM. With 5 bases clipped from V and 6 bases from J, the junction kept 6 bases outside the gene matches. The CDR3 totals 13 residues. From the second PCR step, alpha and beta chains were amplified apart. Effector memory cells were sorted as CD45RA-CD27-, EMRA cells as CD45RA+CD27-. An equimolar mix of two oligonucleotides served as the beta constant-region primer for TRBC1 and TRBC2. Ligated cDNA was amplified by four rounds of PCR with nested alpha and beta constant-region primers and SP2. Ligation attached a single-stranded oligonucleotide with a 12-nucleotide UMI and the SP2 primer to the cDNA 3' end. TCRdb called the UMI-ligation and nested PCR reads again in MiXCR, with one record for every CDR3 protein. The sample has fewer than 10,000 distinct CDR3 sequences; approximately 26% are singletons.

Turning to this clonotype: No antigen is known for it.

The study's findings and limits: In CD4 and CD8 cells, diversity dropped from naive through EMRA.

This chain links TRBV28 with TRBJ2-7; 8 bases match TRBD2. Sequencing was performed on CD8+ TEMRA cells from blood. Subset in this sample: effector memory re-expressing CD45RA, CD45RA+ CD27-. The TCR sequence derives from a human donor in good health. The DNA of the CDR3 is TGTGCCAGCAGTCCCGGGACTAGTGCCGAGCAGTACTTC. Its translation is CASSPGTSAEQYF.